This T cell receptor beta chain was identified in a study of tumor-infiltrating lymphocytes in localized non-small cell lung cancer. Study details: Patients included smokers and never-smokers with various histologies, some sampled after neoadjuvant chemotherapy. From each patient, both tumor and uninvolved lung, non-adjacent to tumor, were sampled. Study-wide results and caveats: TCR sequencing covered a subset of patients with enough tissue.

To note about this clone: Its antigen is not identified.

Sequencing was performed with immunoSEQ multiplex PCR; in TCRdb, only in-frame clones are kept and a portion is missing. The sample yields approximately 14,000 clones, roughly 79% seen once. What was sequenced was lung tumor tissue. This TCR derives from a human donor with non-small cell lung cancer.

The DNA for the CDR3 is TGTGCCAGCAGCGTAGAAGGGGGGACTAGCGGTATCACAGATACGCAGTATTTT. Its protein product is CASSVEGGTSGITDTQYF. The chain recombines TRBV9 with TRBJ2-3; 11 bases map to TRBD2. The germline V gene has CDR1 SGDLS and CDR2 YYNGEE. Trimming took 0 bases from V and 2 from J; bases not matched to a gene: 8. The CDR3 has 18 residues.